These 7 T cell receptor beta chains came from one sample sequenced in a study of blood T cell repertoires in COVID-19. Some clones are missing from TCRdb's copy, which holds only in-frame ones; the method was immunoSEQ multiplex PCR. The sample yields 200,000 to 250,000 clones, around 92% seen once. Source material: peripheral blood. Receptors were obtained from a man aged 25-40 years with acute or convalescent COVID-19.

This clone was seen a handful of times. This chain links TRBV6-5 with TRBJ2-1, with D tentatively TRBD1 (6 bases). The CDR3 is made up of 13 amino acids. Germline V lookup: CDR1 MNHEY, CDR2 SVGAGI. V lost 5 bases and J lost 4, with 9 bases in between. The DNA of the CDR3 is TGTGCCAGCAGTAGGACAGTGTACAATGAGCAGTTCTTC. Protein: CASSRTVYNEQFF.

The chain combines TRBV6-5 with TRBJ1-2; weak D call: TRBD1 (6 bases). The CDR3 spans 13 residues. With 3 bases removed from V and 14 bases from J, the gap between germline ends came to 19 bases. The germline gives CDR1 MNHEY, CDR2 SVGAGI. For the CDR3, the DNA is TGTGCCAGCAGTTATCGCCAGGGGACGCGAGGTACCTTC. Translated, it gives CASSYRQGTRGTF.

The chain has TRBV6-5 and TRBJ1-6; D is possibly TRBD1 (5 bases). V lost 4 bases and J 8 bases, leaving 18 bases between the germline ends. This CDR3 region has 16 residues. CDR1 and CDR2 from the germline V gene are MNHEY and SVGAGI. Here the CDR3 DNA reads TGTGCCAGCAGTTTCACAGTGGGGGGGTTTTATTCACCCCTCCACTTT. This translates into CASSFTVGGFYSPLHF.

CDR3 coding DNA: TGTGCCAGCAGCCAAGATCCCTCCTATGGCTACACCTTC. It encodes CASSQDPSYGYTF. The V and J genes are TRBV14 and TRBJ1-2, with unresolved D. V was trimmed by 0 bases and J by 4 bases, leaving 6 bases between them. CDR3 size: 13 residues. Per germline, CDR1 SGHDN and CDR2 FVKESK.

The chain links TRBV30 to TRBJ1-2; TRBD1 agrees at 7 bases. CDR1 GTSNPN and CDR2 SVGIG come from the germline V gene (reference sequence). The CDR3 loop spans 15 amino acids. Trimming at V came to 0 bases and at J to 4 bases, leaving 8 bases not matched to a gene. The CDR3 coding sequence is TGTGCCTGGAGTGTACCGCAGGGGGAAGGCTATGGCTACACCTTC. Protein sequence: CAWSVPQGEGYGYTF.

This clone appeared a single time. The CDR3 DNA is TGTGCCAGCAGTGAGGGGCTAGCGGGGGGTTATGAGCAGTTCTTC. Encoded protein: CASSEGLAGGYEQFF. V is TRBV2 and J is TRBJ2-1, with TRBD2 identical over 11 bases. Germline V gene data show CDR1 as SNHLY and CDR2 as FYNNEI. The V and J ends lost 3 bases and 8 bases, in that order; junction bases with no gene match: 6. The length of the CDR3 is 15 residues. Based on the CDR3 plus reference TRBV2 and TRBJ2-1, the full variable domain is EPEVTQTPSHQVTQMGQEVILRCVPISNHLYFYWYRQILGQKVEFLVSFYNNEISEKSEIFDDQFSVERPDGSNFTLKIRSTKLEDSAMYFCASSEGLAGGYEQFFGPGTRLTVL.

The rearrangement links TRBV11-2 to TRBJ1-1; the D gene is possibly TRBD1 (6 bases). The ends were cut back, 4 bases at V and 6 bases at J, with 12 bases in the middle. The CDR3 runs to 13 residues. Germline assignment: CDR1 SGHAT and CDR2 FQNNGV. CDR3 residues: CASSSTPGAEAFF. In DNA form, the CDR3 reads TGTGCCAGCAGCTCGACCCCAGGGGCTGAAGCTTTCTTT.